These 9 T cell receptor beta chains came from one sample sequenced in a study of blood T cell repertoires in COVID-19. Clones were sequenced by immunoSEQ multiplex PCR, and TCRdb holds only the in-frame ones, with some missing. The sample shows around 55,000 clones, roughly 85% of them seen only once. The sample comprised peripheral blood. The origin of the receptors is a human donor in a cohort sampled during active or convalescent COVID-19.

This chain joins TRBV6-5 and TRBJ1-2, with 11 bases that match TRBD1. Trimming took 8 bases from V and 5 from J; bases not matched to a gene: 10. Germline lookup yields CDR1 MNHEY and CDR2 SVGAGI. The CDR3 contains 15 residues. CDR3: CASQESGTGGYGYTF. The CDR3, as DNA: TGTGCCAGCCAGGAGTCCGGGACAGGGGGTTATGGCTACACCTTC.

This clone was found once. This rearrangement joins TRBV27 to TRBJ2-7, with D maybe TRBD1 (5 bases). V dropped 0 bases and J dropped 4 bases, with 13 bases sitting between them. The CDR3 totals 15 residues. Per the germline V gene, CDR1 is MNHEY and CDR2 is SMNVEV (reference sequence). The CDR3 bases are TGTGCCAGCAGTTTATCGGCAGGGAACTATTACGAGCAGTACTTC. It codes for CASSLSAGNYYEQYF.

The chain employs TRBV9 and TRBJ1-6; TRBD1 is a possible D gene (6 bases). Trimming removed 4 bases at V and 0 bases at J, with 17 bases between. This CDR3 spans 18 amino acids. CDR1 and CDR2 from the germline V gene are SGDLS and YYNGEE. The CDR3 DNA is TGTGCCAGCAGCCCCCAGGGGCCCAGTAACTCCTATAATTCACCCCTCCACTTT. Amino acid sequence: CASSPQGPSNSYNSPLHF.

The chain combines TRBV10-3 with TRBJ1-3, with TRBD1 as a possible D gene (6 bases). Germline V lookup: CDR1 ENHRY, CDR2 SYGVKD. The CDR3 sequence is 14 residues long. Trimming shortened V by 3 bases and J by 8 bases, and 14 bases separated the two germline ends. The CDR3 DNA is TGTGCCATCAGTGAAGCGCAGGGGATGGACACCATATATTTT. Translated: CAISEAQGMDTIYF.

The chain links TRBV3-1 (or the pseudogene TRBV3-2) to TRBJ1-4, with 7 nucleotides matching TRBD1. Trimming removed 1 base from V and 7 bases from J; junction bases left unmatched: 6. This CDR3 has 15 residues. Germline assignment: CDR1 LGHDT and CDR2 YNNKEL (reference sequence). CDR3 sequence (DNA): TGTGCCAGCAGCCAAGGAACAGGGGTAGTTGAAAAACTGTTTTTT. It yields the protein CASSQGTGVVEKLFF.

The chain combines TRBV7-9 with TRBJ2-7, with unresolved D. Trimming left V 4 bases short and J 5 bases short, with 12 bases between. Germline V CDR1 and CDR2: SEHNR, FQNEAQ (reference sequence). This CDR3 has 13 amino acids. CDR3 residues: CASSSPVLHEQYF. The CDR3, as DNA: TGTGCCAGCAGCTCTCCGGTTCTCCACGAGCAGTACTTC.

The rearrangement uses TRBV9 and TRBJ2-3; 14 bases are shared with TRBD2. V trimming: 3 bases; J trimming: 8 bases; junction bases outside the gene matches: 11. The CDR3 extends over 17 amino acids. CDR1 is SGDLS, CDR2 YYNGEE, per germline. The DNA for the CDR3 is TGTGCCAGCAGCGCGCGACTAGCGGGGGGGCTAGGAGCTACGCAGTATTTT. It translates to CASSARLAGGLGATQYF.

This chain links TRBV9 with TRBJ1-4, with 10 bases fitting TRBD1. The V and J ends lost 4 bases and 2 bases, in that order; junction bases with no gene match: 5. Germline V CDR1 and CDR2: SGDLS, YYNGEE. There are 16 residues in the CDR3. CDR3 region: CASSSGQGGTNEKLFF. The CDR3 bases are TGTGCCAGCAGCTCCGGACAGGGGGGCACTAATGAAAAACTGTTTTTT. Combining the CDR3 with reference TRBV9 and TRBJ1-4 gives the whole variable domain DSGVTQTPKHLITATGQRVTLRCSPRSGDLSVYWYQQSLDQGLQFLIQYYNGEERAKGNILERFSAQQFPDLHSELNLSSLELGDSALYFCASSSGQGGTNEKLFFGSGTQLSVL.

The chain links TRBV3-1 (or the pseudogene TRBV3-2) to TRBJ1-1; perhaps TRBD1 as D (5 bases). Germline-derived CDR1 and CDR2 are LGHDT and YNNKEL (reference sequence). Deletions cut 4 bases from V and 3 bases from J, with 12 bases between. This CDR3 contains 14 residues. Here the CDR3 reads CASSRGGGDTEAFF. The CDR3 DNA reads TGTGCCAGCAGCCGCGGCGGGGGGGACACTGAAGCTTTCTTT.